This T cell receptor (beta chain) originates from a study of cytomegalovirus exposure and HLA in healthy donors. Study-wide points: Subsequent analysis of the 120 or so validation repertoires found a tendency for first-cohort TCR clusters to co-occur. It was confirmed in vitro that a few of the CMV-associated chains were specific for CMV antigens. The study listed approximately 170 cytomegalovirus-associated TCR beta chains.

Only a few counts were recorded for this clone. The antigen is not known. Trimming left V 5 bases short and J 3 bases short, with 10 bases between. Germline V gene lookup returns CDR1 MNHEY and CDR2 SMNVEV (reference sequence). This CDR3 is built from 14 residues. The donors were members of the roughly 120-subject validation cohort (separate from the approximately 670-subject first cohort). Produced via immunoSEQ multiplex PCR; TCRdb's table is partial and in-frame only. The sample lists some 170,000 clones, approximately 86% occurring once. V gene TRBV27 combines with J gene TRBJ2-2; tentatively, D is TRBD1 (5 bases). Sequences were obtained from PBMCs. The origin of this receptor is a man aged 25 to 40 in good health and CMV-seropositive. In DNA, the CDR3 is TGTGCCAGCAGTGATGGGGCCTACACCGGGGAGCTGTTTTTT. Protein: CASSDGAYTGELFF.